This record covers a single TCR beta chain. These data originate in a study of control samples from healthy donors and cancer patients. Sequencing used immunoSEQ multiplex PCR; TCRdb keeps in-frame clones, though not all of them. The sample lists some 130,000 clones, 92% occurring once. V lost 5 bases to trimming and J lost 1 base, with 15 bases between them. Germline V gene lookup returns CDR1 SNHLY and CDR2 FYNNEI. CDR3 length equals 16 residues. The receptor was isolated from a woman in her 50s in good health. Material for sequencing was blood. V usage is TRBV2 and J usage is TRBJ1-5; D ambiguous. The chain's CDR3 is CASSSSGFGSNQPQHF. CDR3 bases: TGTGCCAGCAGTAGTTCCGGGTTTGGGAGCAATCAGCCCCAGCATTTT.